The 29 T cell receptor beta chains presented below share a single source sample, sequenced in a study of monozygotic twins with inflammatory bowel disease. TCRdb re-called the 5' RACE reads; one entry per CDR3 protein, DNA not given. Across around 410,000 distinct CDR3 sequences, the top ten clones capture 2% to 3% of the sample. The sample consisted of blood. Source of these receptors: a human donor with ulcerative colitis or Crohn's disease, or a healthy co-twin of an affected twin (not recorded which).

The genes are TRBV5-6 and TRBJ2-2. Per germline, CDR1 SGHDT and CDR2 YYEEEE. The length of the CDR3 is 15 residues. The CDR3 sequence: CASSLAPKNTGELFF.

CDR3 residues: CASSLRYGGHEQFF. The chain is built from TRBV7-2 and TRBJ2-1; TCRdb's assignment of TRBD2 cannot be checked, as there is no DNA. The CDR3 covers 14 residues. Germline CDR1 reads SGHTA; CDR2 reads FQGNSA.

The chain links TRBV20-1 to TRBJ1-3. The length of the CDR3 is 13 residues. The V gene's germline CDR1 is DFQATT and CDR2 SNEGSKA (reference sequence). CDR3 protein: CSARGIFENTIYF.

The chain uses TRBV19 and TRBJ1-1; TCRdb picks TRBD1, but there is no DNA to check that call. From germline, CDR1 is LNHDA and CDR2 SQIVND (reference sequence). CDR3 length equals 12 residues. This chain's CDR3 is CASRRGVTEAFF.

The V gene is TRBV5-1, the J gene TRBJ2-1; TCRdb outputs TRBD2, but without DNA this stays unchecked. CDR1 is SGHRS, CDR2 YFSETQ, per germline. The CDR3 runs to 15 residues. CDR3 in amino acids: CASSLYQRERNEQFF.

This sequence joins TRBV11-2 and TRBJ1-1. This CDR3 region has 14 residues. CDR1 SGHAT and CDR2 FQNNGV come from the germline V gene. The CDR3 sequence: CASSLVGWNTEAFF.

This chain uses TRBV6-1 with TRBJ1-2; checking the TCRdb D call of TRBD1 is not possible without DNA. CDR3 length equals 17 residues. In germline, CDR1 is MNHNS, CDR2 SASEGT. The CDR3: CASSVALGADRPYGYTF.

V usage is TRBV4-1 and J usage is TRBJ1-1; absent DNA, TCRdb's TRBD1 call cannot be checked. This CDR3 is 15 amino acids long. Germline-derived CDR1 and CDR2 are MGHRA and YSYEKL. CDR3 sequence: CASSQGKGANTEAFF.

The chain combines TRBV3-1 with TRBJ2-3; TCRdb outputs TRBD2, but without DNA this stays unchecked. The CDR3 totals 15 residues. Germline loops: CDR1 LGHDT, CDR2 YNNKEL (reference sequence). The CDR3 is CASSQGEQSTDTQYF.

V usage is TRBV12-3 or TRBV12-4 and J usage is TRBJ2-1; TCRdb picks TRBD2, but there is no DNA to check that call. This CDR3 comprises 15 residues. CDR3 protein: CASSSPGLVRNEQFF.

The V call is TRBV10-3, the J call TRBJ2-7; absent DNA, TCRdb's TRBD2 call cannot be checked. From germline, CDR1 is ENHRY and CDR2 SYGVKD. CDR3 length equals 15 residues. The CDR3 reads CAIKRDGRRAYEQYF.

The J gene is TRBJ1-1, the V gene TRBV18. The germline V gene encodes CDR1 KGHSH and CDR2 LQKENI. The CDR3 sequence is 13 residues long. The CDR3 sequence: CASSPRPDTEAFF.

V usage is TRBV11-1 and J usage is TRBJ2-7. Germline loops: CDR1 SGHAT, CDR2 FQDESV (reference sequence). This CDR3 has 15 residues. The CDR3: CASSLDPVSSYEQYF.

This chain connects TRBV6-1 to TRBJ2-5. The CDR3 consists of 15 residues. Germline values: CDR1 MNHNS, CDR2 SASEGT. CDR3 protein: CASTSRTELLETQYF.

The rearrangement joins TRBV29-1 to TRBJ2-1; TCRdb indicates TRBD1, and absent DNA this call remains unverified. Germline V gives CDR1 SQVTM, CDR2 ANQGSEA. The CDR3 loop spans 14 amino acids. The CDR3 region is CSVGGGQGLNEQFF.

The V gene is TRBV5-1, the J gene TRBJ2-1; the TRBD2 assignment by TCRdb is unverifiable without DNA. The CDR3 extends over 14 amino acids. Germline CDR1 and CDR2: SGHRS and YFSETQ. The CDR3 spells CASSQSPGYNEQFF.

CDR3 in amino acids: CASSLDWRPGLGYEQYF. J is TRBJ2-7 and V is TRBV11-2; checking the TCRdb D call of TRBD2 is not possible without DNA. Germline V gives CDR1 SGHAT, CDR2 FQNNGV. This CDR3 contains 17 residues.

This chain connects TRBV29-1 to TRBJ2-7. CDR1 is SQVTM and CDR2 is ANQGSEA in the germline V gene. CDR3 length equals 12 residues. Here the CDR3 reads CSVEVTTGEQYF.

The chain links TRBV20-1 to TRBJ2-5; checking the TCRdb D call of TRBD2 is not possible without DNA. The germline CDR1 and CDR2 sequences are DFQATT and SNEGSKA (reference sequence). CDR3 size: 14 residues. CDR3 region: CSAPASGPRVTQYF.

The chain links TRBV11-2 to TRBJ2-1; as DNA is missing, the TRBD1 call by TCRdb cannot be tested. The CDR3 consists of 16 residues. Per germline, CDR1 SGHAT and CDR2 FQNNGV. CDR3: CASSWTGSSSYNEQFF.

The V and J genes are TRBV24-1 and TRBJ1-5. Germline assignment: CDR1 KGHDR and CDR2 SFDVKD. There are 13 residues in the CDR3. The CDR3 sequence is CATSEVGNQPQHF.

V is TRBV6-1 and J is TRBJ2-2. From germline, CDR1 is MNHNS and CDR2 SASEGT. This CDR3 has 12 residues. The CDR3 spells CASSEATGELFF.

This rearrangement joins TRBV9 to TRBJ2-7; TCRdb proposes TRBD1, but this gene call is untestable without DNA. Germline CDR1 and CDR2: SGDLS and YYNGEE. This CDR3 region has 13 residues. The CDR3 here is CASSSPPTYEQYF. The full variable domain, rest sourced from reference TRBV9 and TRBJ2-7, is DSGVTQTPKHLITATGQRVTLRCSPRSGDLSVYWYQQSLDQGLQFLIQYYNGEERAKGNILERFSAQQFPDLHSELNLSSLELGDSALYFCASSSPPTYEQYFGPGTRLTVT.

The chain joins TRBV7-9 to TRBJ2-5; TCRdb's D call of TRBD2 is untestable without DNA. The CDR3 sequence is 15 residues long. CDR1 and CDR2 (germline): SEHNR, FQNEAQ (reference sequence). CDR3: CASSEGGLAGGTQYF.

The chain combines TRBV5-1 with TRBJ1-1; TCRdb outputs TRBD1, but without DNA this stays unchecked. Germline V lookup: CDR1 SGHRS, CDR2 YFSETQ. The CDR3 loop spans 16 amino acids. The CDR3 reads CASSPGQAVPLFEAFF.

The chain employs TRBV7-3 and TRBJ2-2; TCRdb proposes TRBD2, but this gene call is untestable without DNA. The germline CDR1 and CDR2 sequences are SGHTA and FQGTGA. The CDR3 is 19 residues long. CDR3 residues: CASSLTPGSGIANTGELFF.

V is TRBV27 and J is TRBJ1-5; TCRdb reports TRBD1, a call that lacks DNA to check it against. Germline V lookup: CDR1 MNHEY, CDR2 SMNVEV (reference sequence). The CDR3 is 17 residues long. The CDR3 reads CASSSWGTGHRGQPQHF.

The chain's CDR3 is CASRPGQVNEKLFF. The V and J genes are TRBV5-1 and TRBJ1-4; TCRdb selects TRBD1, and the lack of DNA leaves this call unchecked. The CDR3 contains 14 residues. Per the germline V gene, CDR1 is SGHRS and CDR2 is YFSETQ.

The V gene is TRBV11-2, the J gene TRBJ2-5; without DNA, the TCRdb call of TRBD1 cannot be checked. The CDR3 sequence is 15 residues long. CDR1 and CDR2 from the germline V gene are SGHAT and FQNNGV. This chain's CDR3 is CASSLGQGGIETQYF.